Presented here are 3 T cell receptor beta chains from one specimen sequenced in a study of blood T cell repertoires in COVID-19. Using immunoSEQ multiplex PCR, the repertoire was profiled, and TCRdb retains in-frame clones only, with some absent. The sample records over 70,000 clones, approximately 80% being singletons. The specimen sequenced was peripheral blood. Receptors were obtained from a human donor in a cohort sampled during active COVID-19.

The table lists this clone with a count of one. V gene TRBV4-1 combines with J gene TRBJ1-4; tentative D call: TRBD1 (5 bases). The CDR3 loop spans 17 amino acids. The V end was cut by 1 base, the J end by 0 bases, with 12 bases between. Germline CDR1 reads MGHRA; CDR2 reads YSYEKL. The CDR3 protein is CASSQGPGGATNEKLFF. The CDR3 bases are TGCGCCAGCAGCCAAGGTCCTGGGGGGGCAACTAATGAAAAACTGTTTTTT.

The chain has TRBV6-5 and TRBJ2-7; TRBD2 might be the D (6 bases). V lost 7 bases and J 3 bases, leaving 10 bases between the germline ends. This CDR3 is 12 amino acids long. Per germline, CDR1 MNHEY and CDR2 SVGAGI. In nucleotides, the CDR3 is TGTGCCAGCATGCGGGATCACTACGAGCAGTACTTC. Its protein product is CASMRDHYEQYF.

V is TRBV28 and J is TRBJ2-7; TRBD2 matches at 8 bases. V lost 1 base to trimming and J lost 3 bases; unmatched junction nucleotides: 5. CDR1 and CDR2 from the germline V gene are MDHEN and SYDVKM. The CDR3 runs 15 residues. Here the CDR3 reads CASSLLLAEFYEQYF. The CDR3 coding sequence is TGTGCCAGCAGTTTATTACTAGCGGAGTTCTACGAGCAGTACTTC. The whole variable domain, filled in from reference TRBV28 and TRBJ2-7, reads DVKVTQSSRYLVKRTGEKVFLECVQDMDHENMFWYRQDPGLGLRLIYFSYDVKMKEKGDIPEGYSVSREKKERFSLILESASTNQTSMYLCASSLLLAEFYEQYFGPGTRLTVT.